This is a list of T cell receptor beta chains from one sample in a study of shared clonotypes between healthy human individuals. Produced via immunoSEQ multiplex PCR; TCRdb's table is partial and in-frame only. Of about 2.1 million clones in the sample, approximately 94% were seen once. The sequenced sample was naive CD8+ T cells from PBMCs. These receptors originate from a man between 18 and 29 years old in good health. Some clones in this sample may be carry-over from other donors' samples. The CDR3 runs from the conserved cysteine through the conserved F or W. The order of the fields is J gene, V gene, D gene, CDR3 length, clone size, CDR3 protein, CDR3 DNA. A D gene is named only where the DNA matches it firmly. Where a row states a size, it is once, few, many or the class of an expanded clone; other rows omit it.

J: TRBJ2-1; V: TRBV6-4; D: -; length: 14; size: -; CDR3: CASSDPGPPVEQFF; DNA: TGTGCCAGCAGTGACCCGGGACCACCCGTGGAGCAGTTCTTC
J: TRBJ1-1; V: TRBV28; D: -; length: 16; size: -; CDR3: CASSLGTRVMNTEAFF; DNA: TGTGCCAGCAGTTTAGGGACGCGAGTAATGAACACTGAAGCTTTCTTT
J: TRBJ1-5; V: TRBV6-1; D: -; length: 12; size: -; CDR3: CASSPPLQPQHF; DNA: TGTGCCAGCAGTCCACCACTCCAGCCCCAGCATTTT
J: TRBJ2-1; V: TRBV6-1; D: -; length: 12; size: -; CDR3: CASSRVYNEQFF; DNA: TGTGCCAGCAGCAGGGTCTACAATGAGCAGTTCTTC
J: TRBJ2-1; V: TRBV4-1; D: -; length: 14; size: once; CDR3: CASSERTTYNEQFF; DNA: TGCGCCAGCAGCGAAAGGACGACCTACAATGAGCAGTTCTTC
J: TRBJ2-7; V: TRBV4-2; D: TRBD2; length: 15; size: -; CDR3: CASSGGASGTYEQYF; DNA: TGTGCCAGCAGTGGAGGGGCTAGCGGGACCTACGAGCAGTACTTC
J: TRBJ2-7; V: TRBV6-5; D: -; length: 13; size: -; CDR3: CASSWTTTYEQYF; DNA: TGTGCCAGCAGTTGGACAACTACCTACGAGCAGTACTTC
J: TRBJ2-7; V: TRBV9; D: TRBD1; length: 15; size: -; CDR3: CASSPGTGQGGEQYF; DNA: TGTGCCAGCAGCCCCGGGACAGGTCAAGGAGGGGAGCAGTACTTC
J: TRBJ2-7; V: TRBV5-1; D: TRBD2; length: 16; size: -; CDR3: CASSPPQGLAGDEQYF; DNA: TGCGCCAGCAGCCCACCCCAGGGACTAGCGGGGGACGAGCAGTACTTC
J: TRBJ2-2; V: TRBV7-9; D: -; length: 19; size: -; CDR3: CASSLVYIQLLTNTGELFF; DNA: TGTGCCAGCAGCTTAGTCTATATCCAGCTCCTAACGAACACCGGGGAGCTGTTTTTT
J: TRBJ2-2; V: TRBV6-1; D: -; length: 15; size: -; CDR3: CASSELLTGIGELFF; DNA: TGTGCCAGCAGTGAACTTCTAACTGGGATCGGGGAGCTGTTTTTT
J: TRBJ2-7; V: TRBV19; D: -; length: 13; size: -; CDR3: CASRVVGEVEQYF; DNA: TGTGCCAGTAGGGTGGTGGGAGAGGTCGAGCAGTACTTC
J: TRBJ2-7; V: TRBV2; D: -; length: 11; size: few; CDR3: CASKTAYEQYF; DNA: TGTGCCAGCAAGACAGCCTACGAGCAGTACTTC
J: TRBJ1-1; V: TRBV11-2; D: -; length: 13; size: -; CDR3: CASSLGSNTEAFF; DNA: TGTGCCAGCAGCTTAGGATCGAACACTGAAGCTTTCTTT
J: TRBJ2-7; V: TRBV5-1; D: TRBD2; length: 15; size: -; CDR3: CASAPRGDVIHEQYF; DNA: TGCGCCAGCGCACCTCGGGGGGATGTTATCCACGAGCAGTACTTC
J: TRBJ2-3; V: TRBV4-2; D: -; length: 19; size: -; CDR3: CASSQDRWPGGGSGDTQYF; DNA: TGTGCCAGCAGCCAAGATCGATGGCCAGGGGGCGGGAGTGGCGATACGCAGTATTTT
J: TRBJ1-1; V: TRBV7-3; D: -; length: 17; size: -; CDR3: CASSLTGPGLLGTEAFF; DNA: TGTGCCAGCAGCTTAACGGGCCCAGGTCTTTTGGGCACTGAAGCTTTCTTT
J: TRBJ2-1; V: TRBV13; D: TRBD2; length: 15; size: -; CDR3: CASSLRLAGNNEQFF; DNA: TGTGCCAGCAGCTTACGGCTAGCGGGAAACAATGAGCAGTTCTTC
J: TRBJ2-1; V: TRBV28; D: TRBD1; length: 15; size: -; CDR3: CASSLGQGARNEQFF; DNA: TGTGCCAGCAGCCTTGGACAGGGGGCGCGGAATGAGCAGTTCTTC
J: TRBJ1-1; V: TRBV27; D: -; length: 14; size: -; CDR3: CASGLNGGDTEAFF; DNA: TGTGCCAGCGGATTGAACGGGGGGGACACTGAAGCTTTCTTT
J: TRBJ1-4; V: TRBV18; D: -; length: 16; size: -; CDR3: CASSPRTGLTSEKLFF; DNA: TGTGCCAGCTCACCCCGCACAGGGCTTACCAGTGAAAAACTGTTTTTT
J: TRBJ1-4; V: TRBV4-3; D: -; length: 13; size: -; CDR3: CASSQVEGEKLFF; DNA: TGCGCCAGCAGCCAAGTAGAGGGGGAAAAACTGTTTTTT
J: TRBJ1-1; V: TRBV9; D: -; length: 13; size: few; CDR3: CASSVMSDSEAFF; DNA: TGTGCCAGCAGCGTAATGTCCGACTCCGAAGCTTTCTTT
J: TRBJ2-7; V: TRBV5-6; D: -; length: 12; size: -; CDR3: CASSLGDYEQYF; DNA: TGTGCCAGCAGCTTGGGGGACTACGAGCAGTACTTC
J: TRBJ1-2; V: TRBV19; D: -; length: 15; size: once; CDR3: CASTLTGAANYGYTF; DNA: TGTGCCAGTACCCTCACCGGGGCAGCGAACTATGGCTACACCTTC
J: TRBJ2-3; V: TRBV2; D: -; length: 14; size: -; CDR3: CASSNLGYTDTQYF; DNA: TGTGCCAGCAGTAACCTCGGGTACACAGATACGCAGTATTTT